This TCR beta chain was sequenced for a study of T cells in localized non-small cell lung cancer. Study-wide findings and caveats: Sequencing covered just one tumor region, so heterogeneity cannot be ruled out. It was uninvolved adjacent lung that showed the highest T cell clonality, exceeding tumor. A median of roughly 55 of the top 100 tumor clones appeared in adjacent lung, which was paired and uninvolved. Longer overall survival was linked to higher blood T cell density.

A word on this clone: Its antigen is not identified.

Assay used: immunoSEQ multiplex PCR; TCRdb lists only in-frame clones, some missing. The data show about 26,000 clones, about 81% seen once. Germline V gene lookup returns CDR1 MGHRA and CDR2 YSYEKL. The CDR3 runs 15 residues. The germline V and J ends were trimmed by 0 bases and 6 bases, with 12 bases remaining between them. Sequenced material: peripheral blood, taken before any cancer treatment. V and J are TRBV4-1 and TRBJ2-1, with D uncertain. This receptor was obtained from a woman aged 40 to 75 with stage I lung adenocarcinoma. CDR3 residues: CASSQEWGSSNEQFF. In DNA form, the CDR3 reads TGCGCCAGCAGCCAAGAGTGGGGAAGTTCCAATGAGCAGTTCTTC.